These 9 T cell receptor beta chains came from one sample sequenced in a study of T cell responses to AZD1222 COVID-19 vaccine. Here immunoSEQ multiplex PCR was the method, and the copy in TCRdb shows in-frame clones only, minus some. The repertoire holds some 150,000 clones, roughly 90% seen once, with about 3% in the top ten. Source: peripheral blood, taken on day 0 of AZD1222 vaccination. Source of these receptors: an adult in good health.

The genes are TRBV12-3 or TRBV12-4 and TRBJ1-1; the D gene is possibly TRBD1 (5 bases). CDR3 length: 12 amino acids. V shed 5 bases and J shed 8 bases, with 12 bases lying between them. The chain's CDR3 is CASSQTVLEAFF. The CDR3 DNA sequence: TGTGCCAGCAGTCAGACAGTATTAGAAGCTTTCTTT.

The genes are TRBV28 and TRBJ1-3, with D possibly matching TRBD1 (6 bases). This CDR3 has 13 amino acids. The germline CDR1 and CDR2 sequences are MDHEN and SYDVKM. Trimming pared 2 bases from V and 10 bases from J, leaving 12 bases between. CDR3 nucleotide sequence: TGTGCCAGCAGTTTACCGGAGGGGGGAACCATATATTTT. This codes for CASSLPEGGTIYF. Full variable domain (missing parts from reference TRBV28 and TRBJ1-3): DVKVTQSSRYLVKRTGEKVFLECVQDMDHENMFWYRQDPGLGLRLIYFSYDVKMKEKGDIPEGYSVSREKKERFSLILESASTNQTSMYLCASSLPEGGTIYFGEGSWLTVV.

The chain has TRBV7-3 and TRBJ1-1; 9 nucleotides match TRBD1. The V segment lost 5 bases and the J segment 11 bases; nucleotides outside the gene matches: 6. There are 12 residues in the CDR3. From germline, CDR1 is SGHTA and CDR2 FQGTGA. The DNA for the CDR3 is TGTGCCAGCAGCAAACAGGGGGCGAGGGCTTTCTTT. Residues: CASSKQGARAFF.

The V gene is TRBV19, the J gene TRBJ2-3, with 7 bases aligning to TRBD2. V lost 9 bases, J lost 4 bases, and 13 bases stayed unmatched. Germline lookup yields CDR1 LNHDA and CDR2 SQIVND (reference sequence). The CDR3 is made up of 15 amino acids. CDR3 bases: TGTGCCAGCATGACACGGGCAGGGAGGGCAGATACGCAGTATTTT. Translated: CASMTRAGRADTQYF.

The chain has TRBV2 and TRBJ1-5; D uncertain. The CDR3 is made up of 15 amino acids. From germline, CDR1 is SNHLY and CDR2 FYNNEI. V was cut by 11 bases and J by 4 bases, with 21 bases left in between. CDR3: CASTWALLRNQPQHF. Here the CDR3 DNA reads TGTGCCTCAACTTGGGCGCTTTTGAGAAATCAGCCCCAGCATTTT.

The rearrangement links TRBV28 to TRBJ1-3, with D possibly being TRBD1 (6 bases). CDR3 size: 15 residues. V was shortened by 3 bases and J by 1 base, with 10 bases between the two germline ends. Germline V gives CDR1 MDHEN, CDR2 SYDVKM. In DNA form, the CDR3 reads TGTGCCAGCAGTTTGTCCGGGACATCTGGAAACACCATATATTTT. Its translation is CASSLSGTSGNTIYF.

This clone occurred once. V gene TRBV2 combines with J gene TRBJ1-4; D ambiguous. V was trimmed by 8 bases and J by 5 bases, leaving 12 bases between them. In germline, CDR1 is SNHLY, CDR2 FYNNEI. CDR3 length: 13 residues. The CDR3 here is CASRRNTNEKLFF. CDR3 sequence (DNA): TGTGCCAGCCGTCGTAACACCAATGAAAAACTGTTTTTT.

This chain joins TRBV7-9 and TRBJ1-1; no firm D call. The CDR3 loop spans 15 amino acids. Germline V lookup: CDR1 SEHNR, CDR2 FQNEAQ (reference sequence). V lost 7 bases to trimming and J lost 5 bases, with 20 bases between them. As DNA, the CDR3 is TGTGCCAGCACCCCGGACGGGAGGATAGGGACTGAAGCTTTCTTT. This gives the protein CASTPDGRIGTEAFF.

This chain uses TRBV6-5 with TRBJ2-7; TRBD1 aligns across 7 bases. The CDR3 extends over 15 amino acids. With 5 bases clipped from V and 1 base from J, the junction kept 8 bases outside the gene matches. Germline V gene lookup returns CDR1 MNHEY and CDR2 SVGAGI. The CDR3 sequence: CASSIRQGLSYEQYF. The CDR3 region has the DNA TGTGCCAGCAGTATCCGACAGGGTCTATCCTACGAGCAGTACTTC.